Only one count was recorded for the clone carrying this T cell receptor (beta chain). Method: immunoSEQ multiplex PCR; TCRdb's copy keeps in-frame clones and lacks some. The table shows about 100,000 clones, with about 90% occurring only once. This entry is derived from a study of siplizumab effects on memory and regulatory T cells. This CDR3 comprises 16 residues. Trimming cost V 2 bases and J 2 bases, with 16 bases left between them. CDR1 is GTSNPN and CDR2 is SVGIG in the germline V gene (reference sequence). Specimen: CD4+ T cells sorted from blood. This sequence originates from a human donor in good health. The V gene is TRBV30, the J gene TRBJ1-3; D possibly corresponds to TRBD1 (6 bases). The CDR3 DNA sequence: TGTGCCTGGAGTCCGATCCAACAGGGAACTGGAAACACCATATATTTT. Protein sequence: CAWSPIQQGTGNTIYF.